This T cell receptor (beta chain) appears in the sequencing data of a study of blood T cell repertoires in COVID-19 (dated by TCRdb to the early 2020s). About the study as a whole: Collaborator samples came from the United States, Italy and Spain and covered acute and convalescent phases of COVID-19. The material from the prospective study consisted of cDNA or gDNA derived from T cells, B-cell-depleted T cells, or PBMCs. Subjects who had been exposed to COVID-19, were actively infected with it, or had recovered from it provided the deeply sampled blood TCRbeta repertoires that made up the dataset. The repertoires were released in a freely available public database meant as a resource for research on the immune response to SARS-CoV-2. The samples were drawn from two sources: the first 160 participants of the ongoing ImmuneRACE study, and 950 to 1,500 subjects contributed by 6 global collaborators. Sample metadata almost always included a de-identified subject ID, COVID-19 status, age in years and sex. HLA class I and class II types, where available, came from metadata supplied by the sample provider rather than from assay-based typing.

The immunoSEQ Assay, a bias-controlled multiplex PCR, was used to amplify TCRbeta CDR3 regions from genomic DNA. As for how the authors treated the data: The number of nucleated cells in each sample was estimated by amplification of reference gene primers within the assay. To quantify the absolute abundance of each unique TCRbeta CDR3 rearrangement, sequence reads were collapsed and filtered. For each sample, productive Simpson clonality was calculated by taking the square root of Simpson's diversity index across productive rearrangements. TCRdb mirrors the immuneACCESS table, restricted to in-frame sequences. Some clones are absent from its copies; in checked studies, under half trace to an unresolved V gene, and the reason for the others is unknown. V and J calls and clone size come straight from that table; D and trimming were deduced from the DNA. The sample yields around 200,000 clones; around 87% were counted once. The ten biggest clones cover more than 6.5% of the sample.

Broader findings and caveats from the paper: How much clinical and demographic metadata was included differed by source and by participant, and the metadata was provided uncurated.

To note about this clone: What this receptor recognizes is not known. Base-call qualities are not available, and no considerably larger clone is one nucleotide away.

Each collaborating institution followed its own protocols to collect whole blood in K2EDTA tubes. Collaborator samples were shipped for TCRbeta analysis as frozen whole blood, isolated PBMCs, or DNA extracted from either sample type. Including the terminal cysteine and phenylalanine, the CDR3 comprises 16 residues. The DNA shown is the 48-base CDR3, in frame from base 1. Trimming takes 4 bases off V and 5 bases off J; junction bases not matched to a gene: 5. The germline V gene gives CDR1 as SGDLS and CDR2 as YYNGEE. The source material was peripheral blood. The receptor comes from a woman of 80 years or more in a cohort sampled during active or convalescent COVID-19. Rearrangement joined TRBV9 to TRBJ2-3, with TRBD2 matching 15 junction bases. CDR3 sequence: CASSPGTSGGLDTQYF. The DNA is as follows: TGTGCCAGCAGCCCCGGGACTAGCGGGGGGTTAGATACGCAGTATTTT.